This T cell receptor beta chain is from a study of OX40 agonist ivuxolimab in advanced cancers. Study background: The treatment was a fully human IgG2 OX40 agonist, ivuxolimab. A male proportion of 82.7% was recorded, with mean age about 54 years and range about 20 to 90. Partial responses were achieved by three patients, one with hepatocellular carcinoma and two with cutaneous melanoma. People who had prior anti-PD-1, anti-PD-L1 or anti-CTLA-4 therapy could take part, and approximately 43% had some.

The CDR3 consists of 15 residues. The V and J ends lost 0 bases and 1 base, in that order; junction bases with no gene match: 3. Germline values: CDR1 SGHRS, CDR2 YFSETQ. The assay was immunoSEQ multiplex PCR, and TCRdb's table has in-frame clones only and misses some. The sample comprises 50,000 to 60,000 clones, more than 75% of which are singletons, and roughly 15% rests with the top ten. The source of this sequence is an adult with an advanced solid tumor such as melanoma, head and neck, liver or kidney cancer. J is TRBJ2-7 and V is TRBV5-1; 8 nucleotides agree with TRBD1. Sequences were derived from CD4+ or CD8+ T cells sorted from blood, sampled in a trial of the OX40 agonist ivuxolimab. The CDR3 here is CASSLAGGGSYEQYF. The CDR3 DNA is TGCGCCAGCAGCTTGGCAGGGGGCGGATCCTACGAGCAGTACTTC.